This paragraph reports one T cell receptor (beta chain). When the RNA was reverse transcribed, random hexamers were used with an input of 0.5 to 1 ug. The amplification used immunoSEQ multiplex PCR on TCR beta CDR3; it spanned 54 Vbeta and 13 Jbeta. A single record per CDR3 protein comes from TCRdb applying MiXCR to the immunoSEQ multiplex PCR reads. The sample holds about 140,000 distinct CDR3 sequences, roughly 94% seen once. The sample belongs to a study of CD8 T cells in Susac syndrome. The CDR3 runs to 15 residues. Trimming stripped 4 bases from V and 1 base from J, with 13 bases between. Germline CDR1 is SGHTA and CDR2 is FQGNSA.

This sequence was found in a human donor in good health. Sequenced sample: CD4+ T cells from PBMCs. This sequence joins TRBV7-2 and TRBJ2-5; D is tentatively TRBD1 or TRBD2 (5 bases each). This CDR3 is CASSSGLGRQETQYF. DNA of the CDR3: TGTGCCAGCAGCTCCGGACTGGGACGCCAAGAGACCCAGTACTTC.